The next 11 T cell receptor beta chains were all read from a single sample in a study of T-cell reconstitution after alpha-beta-depleted transplantation in children. Unique molecular identifiers featured in how the TCRbeta library was prepared. TCRdb redid the calling of the PCR reads with MiXCR, one entry per CDR3 protein. The sample has some 490,000 distinct CDR3 sequences, around 12% seen once; the top ten hold around 6%. This sample comprised PBMCs from the stem cell graft donor, obtained from the stem cell graft. The receptor set was obtained from a human donor who donated a stem cell graft to a child with combined immunodeficiency.

The chain couples TRBV20-1 to TRBJ2-1; tentative D call: TRBD1 (6 bases). The CDR3 is 14 residues long. CDR1 DFQATT and CDR2 SNEGSKA come from the germline V gene (reference sequence). V dropped 6 bases and J dropped 6 bases, with 18 bases sitting between them. This CDR3 is CSASDRLLGNEQFF. The CDR3 nucleotides are TGCAGTGCGTCGGACAGACTTTTAGGCAATGAGCAGTTCTTC.

In the case of this clonotype: This may come from a read error, since a much larger clone is one base off. The V call is TRBV20-1, the J call TRBJ2-3; 9 bases align to TRBD2. CDR1 DFQATT and CDR2 SNEGSKA come from the germline V gene (reference sequence). V trimming: 0 bases; J trimming: 5 bases; junction bases outside the gene matches: 12. This CDR3 is 17 amino acids long. CDR3 sequence reads: CSARERALLAGIDTQYF. In DNA form, the CDR3 reads TGCAGTGCTAGAGAACGGGCTCTACTAGCGGGTATAGATACGCAGTATTTT.

The table lists this clonotype with many counts. The chain links TRBV6-5 to TRBJ2-7, with 9 positions matching TRBD1. Germline-derived CDR1 and CDR2 are MNHEY and SVGAGI. The CDR3 covers 15 residues. Losses at the gene ends were 2 bases for V and 4 bases for J; bases not matched to a gene: 6. The CDR3 is CASSYGQGLEYEQYF. Written as DNA, the CDR3 is TGTGCCAGCAGTTACGGACAGGGGTTGGAATACGAGCAGTACTTC.

This clonotype has ten or more counts. The rearrangement links TRBV12-3 or TRBV12-4 to TRBJ1-3, with D unclear. CDR3 length equals 14 residues. V was clipped by 6 bases and J by 0 bases, with 9 bases between them. In DNA, the CDR3 is TGTGCCAGCAGCCAAAAGCACTCTGGAAACACCATATATTTT. Its protein is CASSQKHSGNTIYF.

This clonotype has more than one count but fewer than ten. The chain carries TRBV20-1 and TRBJ2-5; D may be TRBD2 (5 bases). Per germline, CDR1 DFQATT and CDR2 SNEGSKA (reference sequence). The CDR3 runs 14 residues. V was trimmed by 5 bases and J by 7 bases, leaving 20 bases between them. CDR3 sequence (DNA): TGCAGTGCTCAACTGACAAGCCCTGGAGGGACCCAGTACTTC. Protein sequence: CSAQLTSPGGTQYF.

This sequence joins TRBV7-2 and TRBJ2-7; 8 bases fit TRBD2. The CDR3 has 16 residues. Looked up from germline, CDR1 is SGHTA and CDR2 is FQGNSA. J gave up 1 base and V 1 base, and 6 bases lay outside the gene matches. CDR3 DNA: TGTGCCAGCAGCTTAGAGGGTACTAGCGGTTCCTACGAGCAGTACTTC. This sequence encodes CASSLEGTSGSYEQYF.

V usage is TRBV29-1 and J usage is TRBJ2-1; 8 bases are shared with TRBD2. V shed 5 bases and J 2 bases; nucleotides not matched to a gene: 5. Germline V gene sequence: CDR1 SQVTM, CDR2 ANQGSEA. This CDR3 spans 14 amino acids. CDR3 protein: CSVPLAVTYNEQFF. In DNA form, the CDR3 reads TGCAGCGTTCCACTAGCGGTGACCTACAATGAGCAGTTCTTC.

The CDR3 DNA reads TGTGCCAGCAGCCCCGCGACCCGGACTAGCTTCTACGAGCAGTACTTC. Translated: CASSPATRTSFYEQYF. J is TRBJ2-7 and V is TRBV9; 8 positions agree with TRBD2. V lost 4 bases to trimming and J lost 3 bases; unmatched junction nucleotides: 12. From germline, CDR1 is SGDLS and CDR2 YYNGEE. The CDR3 is 16 amino acids.

The table lists this clonotype with a few counts. The chain has TRBV7-6 and TRBJ2-5; D is perhaps TRBD1 or TRBD2 (7 bases each). Trimming took 4 bases from V and 5 from J, leaving 26 bases between them. This CDR3 spans 18 amino acids. Germline CDR1 SGHVS, CDR2 FNYEAQ. CDR3 amino acids: CASSSPLGGGRIRETQYF. DNA of the CDR3: TGTGCCAGCAGCTCGCCTTTGGGAGGGGGCCGGATTAGGGAGACCCAGTACTTC.

Many counts were recorded for this clonotype. The rearrangement uses TRBV11-2 and TRBJ2-5; a weak D match, TRBD1 (6 bases). The CDR3 extends over 14 amino acids. The ends were cut back, 5 bases at V and 4 bases at J, with 14 bases in the middle. CDR1 is SGHAT, CDR2 FQNNGV, per germline. Here the CDR3 reads CASSTSTGRETQYF. CDR3 bases: TGTGCCAGCAGCACTTCGACAGGAAGAGAGACCCAGTACTTC. The full variable domain, rest sourced from reference TRBV11-2 and TRBJ2-5, is EAGVAQSPRYKIIEKRQSVAFWCNPISGHATLYWYQQILGQGPKLLIQFQNNGVVDDSQLPKDRFSAERLKGVDSTLKIQPAKLEDSAVYLCASSTSTGRETQYFGPGTRLLVL.

This clonotype appeared once. The chain uses TRBV28 and TRBJ2-3, with TRBD2 identical over 7 bases. The V gene's germline CDR1 is MDHEN and CDR2 SYDVKM. The trim removed 2 bases at V and 4 bases at J, leaving 6 bases unmatched. The CDR3 runs 15 residues. The CDR3 here is CASSLAGEGADTQYF. DNA for the CDR3: TGTGCCAGCAGTTTAGCGGGGGAAGGCGCAGATACGCAGTATTTT. Based on the CDR3 plus reference TRBV28 and TRBJ2-3, the full variable domain is DVKVTQSSRYLVKRTGEKVFLECVQDMDHENMFWYRQDPGLGLRLIYFSYDVKMKEKGDIPEGYSVSREKKERFSLILESASTNQTSMYLCASSLAGEGADTQYFGPGTRLTVL.